These T cell receptor beta chains were read from a single sample in a study of T cells after yellow fever vaccination. TCRdb itself ran the 5' RACE reads through MiXCR, one entry per CDR3 protein. Of 500,000 to 650,000 distinct CDR3 sequences in the sample, less than 15% are singletons; the top ten hold more than 12%. Sequenced material: PBMCs, taken on the day of the yellow fever booster vaccination. All receptors come from a man between 25 and 39 years old who received the YFV17D yellow fever vaccine. Each CDR3 is given with its conserved first and last residue. Fields, in order: D gene, V gene, clone size, J gene, CDR3 DNA, CDR3 protein. The D gene is left open where the match is weak. Only part of the rows carry a size: once, few, many, or a class if the clone is expanded.

TRBD2,TRBV6-5,.,TRBJ2-1,TGTGCCAGCAGTTACGCTTATTCCGGGACTAGATTCAATGAGCAGTTCTTC,CASSYAYSGTRFNEQFF
.,TRBV15,.,TRBJ2-3,TGTGCCACCAGCAGAGGGAACAGGGCGGGAGATACGCAGTATTTT,CATSRGNRAGDTQYF
TRBD2,TRBV7-9,few,TRBJ2-1,TGTGCCAGCAACTATAGGCGGGAGGGGTTTGATGAGCAGTTCTTC,CASNYRREGFDEQFF
.,TRBV29-1,few,TRBJ2-1,TGCAGCGTTGACGGCTGGCTAGCGCGTAATGAGCAGTTCTTC,CSVDGWLARNEQFF
.,TRBV5-1,.,TRBJ2-1,TGCGCCAGCAGCTTGATGGCGGACTCCTACAATGAGCAGTTCTTC,CASSLMADSYNEQFF
.,TRBV6-2/TRBV6-3,.,TRBJ2-3,TGTGCCAGCAGGGACTATCGGCAAGATACGCAGTATTTT,CASRDYRQDTQYF
.,TRBV5-4,.,TRBJ2-1,TGTGCCAGCAGCCAAAGGGCCAGCTCCTACAATGAGCAGTTCTTC,CASSQRASSYNEQFF
TRBD1,TRBV6-5,.,TRBJ2-1,TGTGCCAGCAGTTACGGGACAGGCGAGTTCTTC,CASSYGTGEFF
.,TRBV7-6,.,TRBJ1-3,TGTGCCAGCAGCATTCGGACAGATCGCTCTGGAAACACCATATATTTT,CASSIRTDRSGNTIYF
.,TRBV20-1,once,TRBJ1-5,TGCAGTGCTAGTTTCGGTCCCCGACAGCCCCAGCATTTT,CSASFGPRQPQHF
TRBD1,TRBV29-1,few,TRBJ1-2,TGCAGCTTCCGGACAGGGGGCAGAGCTGATTATGGCTACACCTTC,CSFRTGGRADYGYTF
.,TRBV3-1,few,TRBJ2-3,TGTGCCAGCAGCCAGAGCCTAGCACCAGATACGCAGTATTTT,CASSQSLAPDTQYF
.,TRBV18,few,TRBJ2-5,TGTGCCAGCTCACCTTTGATGGAAACAGAGACCCAGTACTTC,CASSPLMETETQYF
.,TRBV20-1,.,TRBJ1-1,TGCAGTGCTACCCCGGACGGGACTGAAGCTTTCTTT,CSATPDGTEAFF
TRBD1,TRBV3-1,few,TRBJ2-1,TGTGCCAGCAGCCAAACAGGGGCAGCCCATGAGCAGTTCTTC,CASSQTGAAHEQFF
TRBD1,TRBV10-3,few,TRBJ2-1,TGTGCCATCAGAACGACAGGGGAGTACAATGAGCAGTTCTTC,CAIRTTGEYNEQFF
TRBD1,TRBV12-3/TRBV12-4,few,TRBJ2-5,TGTGCCAGCAGTGTGGGACAGCAAGAGACCCAGTACTTC,CASSVGQQETQYF
.,TRBV4-1,.,TRBJ2-5,TGCGCCAGCAGCCACGGACAGCTCCAAGAGACCCAGTACTTC,CASSHGQLQETQYF
.,TRBV21-1,many,TRBJ2-3,TGTGCCAGCAGCATCCAAGGGAACAGGGGCGCAGATACGCAGTATTTT,CASSIQGNRGADTQYF
TRBD1,TRBV6-1,.,TRBJ1-5,TGTGCCAGCAGGGGACAGGGCAACAATCAGCCCCAGCATTTT,CASRGQGNNQPQHF